This T cell receptor beta chain appears in the sequencing data of a study of regulatory T cells in long-lasting Graves disease. To note about this clonotype: What it recognizes is unknown. A much larger clone is a single base away; this may be a read error. This CDR3 is missing its conserved last phenylalanine or tryptophan, likely due to a read error.

Germline V gives CDR1 SQVTM, CDR2 ANQGSEA. With 1 base clipped from V and 6 bases from J, the junction kept 0 bases outside the gene matches. This CDR3 contains 13 residues. Sample time point: newly diagnosed GD, antithyroid drugs for less than 3 months. Generation of the TCR library employed RNA extracted from PBMCs. General study points: Persistent patients shared thousands of public clonotypes among themselves. Newly diagnosed patients shared fewer, at some 900. Persistent Graves' cases showed lower TCR diversity than newly diagnosed cases.

Sequencing libraries for TCR beta were prepared with iRepertoire HTBI primers and Arm-PCR of CDR3 regions. TCRdb fed the multiplex PCR reads into MiXCR, producing one record per CDR3 protein. This table holds about 450,000 distinct CDR3 sequences, around 15% found once. These same records also appear under a second study, on T cells in Graves' hyperthyroidism and ophthalmopathy. In that study: For ophthalmopathy, model prediction preceded onset by a median roughly 5.9 months.

The specimen was peripheral blood mononuclear cells (PBMCs), collected at new diagnosis, from a patient treated with antithyroid drugs. The TCR comes from a woman in her twenties or thirties with Graves disease. V usage is TRBV29-1 and J usage is TRBJ2-1, with TRBD2 matching 10 bases. For the CDR3, the DNA is TGCAGCGTTGAAGGGACTAGCGGCAATGAGCAGTTCTCC. Translated, it gives CSVEGTSGNEQFS.